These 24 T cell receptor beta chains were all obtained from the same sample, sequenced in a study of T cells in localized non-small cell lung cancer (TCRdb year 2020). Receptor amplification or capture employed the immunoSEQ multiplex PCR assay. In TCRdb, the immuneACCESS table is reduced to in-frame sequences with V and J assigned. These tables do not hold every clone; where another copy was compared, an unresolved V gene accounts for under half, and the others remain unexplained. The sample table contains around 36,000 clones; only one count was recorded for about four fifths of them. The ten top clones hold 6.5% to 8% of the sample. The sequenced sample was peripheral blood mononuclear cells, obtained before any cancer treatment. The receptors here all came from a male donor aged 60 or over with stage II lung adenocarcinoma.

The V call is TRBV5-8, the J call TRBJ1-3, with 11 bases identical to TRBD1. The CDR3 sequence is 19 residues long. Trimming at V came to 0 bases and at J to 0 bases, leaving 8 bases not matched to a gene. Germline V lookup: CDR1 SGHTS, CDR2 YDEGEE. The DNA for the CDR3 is TGTGCCAGCAGCTTGGCCGGGACAGGGGGTTTCAGCTCTGGAAACACCATATATTTT. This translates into CASSLAGTGGFSSGNTIYF.

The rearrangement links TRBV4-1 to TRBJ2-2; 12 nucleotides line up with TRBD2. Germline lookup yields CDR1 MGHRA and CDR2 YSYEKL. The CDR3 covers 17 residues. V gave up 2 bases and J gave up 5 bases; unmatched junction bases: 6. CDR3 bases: TGCGCCAGCAGCCAACAGAGACTAGCGGGAGAGACCGGGGAGCTGTTTTTT. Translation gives CASSQQRLAGETGELFF.

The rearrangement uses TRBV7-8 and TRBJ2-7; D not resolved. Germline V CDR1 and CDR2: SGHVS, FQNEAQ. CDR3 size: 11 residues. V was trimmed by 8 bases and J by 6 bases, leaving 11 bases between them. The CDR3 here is CASRLEGEQYF. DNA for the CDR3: TGTGCCAGCCGTCTGGAAGGCGAGCAGTACTTC.

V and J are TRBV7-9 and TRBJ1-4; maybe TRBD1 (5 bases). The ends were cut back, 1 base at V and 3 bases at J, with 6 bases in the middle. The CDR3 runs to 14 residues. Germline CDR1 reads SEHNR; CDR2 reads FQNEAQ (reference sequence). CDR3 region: CASSLGGANEKLFF. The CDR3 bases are TGTGCCAGCAGCTTAGGAGGGGCTAATGAAAAACTGTTTTTT.

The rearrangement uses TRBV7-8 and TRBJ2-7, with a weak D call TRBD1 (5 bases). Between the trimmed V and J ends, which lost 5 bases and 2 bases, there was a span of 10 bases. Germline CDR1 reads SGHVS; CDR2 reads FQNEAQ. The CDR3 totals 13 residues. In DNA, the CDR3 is TGTGCCAGCAGCCTAGGGGTAGCCTACGAGCAGTACTTC. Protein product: CASSLGVAYEQYF.

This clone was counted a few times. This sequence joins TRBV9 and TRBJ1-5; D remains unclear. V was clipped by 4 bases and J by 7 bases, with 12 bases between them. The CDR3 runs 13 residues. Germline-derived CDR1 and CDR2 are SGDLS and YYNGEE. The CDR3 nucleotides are TGTGCCAGCAGCACCGACCCTGGACAGCCCCAGCATTTT. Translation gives CASSTDPGQPQHF.

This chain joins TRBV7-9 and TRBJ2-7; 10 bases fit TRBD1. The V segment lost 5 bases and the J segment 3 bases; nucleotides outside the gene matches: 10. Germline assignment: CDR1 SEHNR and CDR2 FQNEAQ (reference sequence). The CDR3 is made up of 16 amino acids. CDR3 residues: CASSPLGTGANYEQYF. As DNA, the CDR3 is TGTGCCAGCAGCCCCCTCGGGACAGGGGCCAACTACGAGCAGTACTTC.

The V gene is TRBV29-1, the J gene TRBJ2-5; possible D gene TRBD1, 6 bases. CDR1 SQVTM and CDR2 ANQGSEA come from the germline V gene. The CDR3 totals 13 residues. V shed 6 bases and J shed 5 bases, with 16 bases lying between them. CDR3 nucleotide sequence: TGCAGCGTGAGACAGGCCCAGACGGAGACCCAGTACTTC. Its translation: CSVRQAQTETQYF.

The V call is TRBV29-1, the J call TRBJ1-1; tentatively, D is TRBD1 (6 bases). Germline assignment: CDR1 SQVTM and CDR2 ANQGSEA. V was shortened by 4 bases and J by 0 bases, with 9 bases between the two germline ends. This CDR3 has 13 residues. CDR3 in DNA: TGCAGCGTTGGACAGGACATGAACACTGAAGCTTTCTTT. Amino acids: CSVGQDMNTEAFF.

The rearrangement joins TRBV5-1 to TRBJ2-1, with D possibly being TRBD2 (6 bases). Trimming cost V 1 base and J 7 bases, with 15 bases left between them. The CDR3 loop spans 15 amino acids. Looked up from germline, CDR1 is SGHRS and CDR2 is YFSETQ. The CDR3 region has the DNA TGCGCCAGCAGCTTGTGGGGGGACGGGGGTAATGAGCAGTTCTTC. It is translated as CASSLWGDGGNEQFF.

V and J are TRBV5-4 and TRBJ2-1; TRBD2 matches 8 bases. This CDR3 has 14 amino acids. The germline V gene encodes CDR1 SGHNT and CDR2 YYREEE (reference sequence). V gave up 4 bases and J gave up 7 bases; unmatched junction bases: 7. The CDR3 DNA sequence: TGTGCCAGCAGCCGGCGGGGGGCAAGTAATGAGCAGTTCTTC. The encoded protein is CASSRRGASNEQFF.

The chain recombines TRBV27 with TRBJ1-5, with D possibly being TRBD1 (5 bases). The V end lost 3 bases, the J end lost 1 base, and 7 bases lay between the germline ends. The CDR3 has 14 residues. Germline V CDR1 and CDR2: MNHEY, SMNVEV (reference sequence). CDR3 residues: CASSFQGSNQPQHF. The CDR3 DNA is TGTGCCAGCAGTTTCCAGGGAAGCAATCAGCCCCAGCATTTT.

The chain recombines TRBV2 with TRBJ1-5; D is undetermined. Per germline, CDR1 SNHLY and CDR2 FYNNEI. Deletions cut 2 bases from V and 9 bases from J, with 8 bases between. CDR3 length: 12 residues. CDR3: CASSESPRPQHF. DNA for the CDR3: TGTGCCAGCAGTGAATCACCTCGGCCCCAGCATTTT.

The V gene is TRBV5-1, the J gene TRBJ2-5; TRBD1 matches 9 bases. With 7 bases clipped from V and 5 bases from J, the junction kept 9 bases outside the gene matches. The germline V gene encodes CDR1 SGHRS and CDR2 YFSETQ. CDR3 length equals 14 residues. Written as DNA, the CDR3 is TGCGCCAGCGGGGCACAGGGGGCGAGGGAGACCCAGTACTTC. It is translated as CASGAQGARETQYF.

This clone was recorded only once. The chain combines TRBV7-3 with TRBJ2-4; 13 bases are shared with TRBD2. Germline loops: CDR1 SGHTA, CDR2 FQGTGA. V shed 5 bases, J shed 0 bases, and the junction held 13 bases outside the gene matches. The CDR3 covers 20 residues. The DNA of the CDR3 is TGTGCCAGCAGCACCGGGGGACTAGCGGGATCGAATCTAGCCAAAAACATTCAGTACTTC. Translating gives CASSTGGLAGSNLAKNIQYF.

CDR3 nucleotide sequence: TGTGCCAGCAGCTTGGTCCCAGATACGCAGTATTTT. Translated, it gives CASSLVPDTQYF. This chain uses TRBV5-5 with TRBJ2-3; D unclear. Germline loops: CDR1 SGHKS, CDR2 YYEKEE (reference sequence). Trimming cost V 0 bases and J 4 bases, with 3 bases left between them. The CDR3 loop spans 12 amino acids.

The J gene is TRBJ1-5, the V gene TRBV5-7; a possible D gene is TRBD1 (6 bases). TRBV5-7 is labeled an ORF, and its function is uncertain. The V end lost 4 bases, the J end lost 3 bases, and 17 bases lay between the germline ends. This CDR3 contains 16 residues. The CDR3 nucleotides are TGTGCCAGCAGCACTTATGTAGGGGGGGTCAATCAGCCCCAGCATTTT. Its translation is CASSTYVGGVNQPQHF.

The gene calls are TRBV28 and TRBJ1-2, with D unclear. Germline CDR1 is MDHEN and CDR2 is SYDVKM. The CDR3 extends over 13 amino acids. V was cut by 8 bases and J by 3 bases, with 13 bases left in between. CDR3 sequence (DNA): TGTGCCAGCTCGACAAGGTTGGACTATGGCTACACCTTC. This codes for CASSTRLDYGYTF.

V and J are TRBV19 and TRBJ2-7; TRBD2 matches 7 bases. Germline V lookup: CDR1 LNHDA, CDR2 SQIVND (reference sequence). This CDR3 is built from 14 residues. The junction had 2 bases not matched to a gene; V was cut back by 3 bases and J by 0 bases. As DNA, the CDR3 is TGTGCCAGTAGTATGGGGAGGGCCTCCTACGAGCAGTACTTC. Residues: CASSMGRASYEQYF.

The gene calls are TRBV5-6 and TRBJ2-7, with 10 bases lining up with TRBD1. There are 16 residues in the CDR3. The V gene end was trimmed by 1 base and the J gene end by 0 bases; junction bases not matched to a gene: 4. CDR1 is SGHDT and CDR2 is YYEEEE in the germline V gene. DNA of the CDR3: TGTGCCAGCAGCTTGCTGGGACAGGGGAGCTCCTACGAGCAGTACTTC. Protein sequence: CASSLLGQGSSYEQYF. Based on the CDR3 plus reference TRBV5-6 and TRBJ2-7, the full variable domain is DAGVTQSPTHLIKTRGQQVTLRCSPKSGHDTVSWYQQALGQGPQFIFQYYEEEERQRGNFPDRFSGHQFPNYSSELNVNALLLGDSALYLCASSLLGQGSSYEQYFGPGTRLTVT.

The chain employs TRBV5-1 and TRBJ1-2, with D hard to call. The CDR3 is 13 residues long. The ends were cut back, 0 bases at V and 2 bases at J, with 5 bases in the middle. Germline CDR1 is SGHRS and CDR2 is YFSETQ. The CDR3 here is CASSLEGNYGYTF. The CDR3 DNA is TGCGCCAGCAGCTTGGAAGGGAACTATGGCTACACCTTC.

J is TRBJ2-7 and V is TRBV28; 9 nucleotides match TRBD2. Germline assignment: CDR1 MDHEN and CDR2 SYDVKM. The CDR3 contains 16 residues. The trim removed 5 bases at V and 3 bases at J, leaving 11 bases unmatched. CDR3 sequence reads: CASSPPPGLADYEQYF. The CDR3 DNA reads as TGTGCCAGCAGTCCACCACCGGGACTAGCCGACTACGAGCAGTACTTC. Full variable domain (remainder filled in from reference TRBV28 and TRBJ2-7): DVKVTQSSRYLVKRTGEKVFLECVQDMDHENMFWYRQDPGLGLRLIYFSYDVKMKEKGDIPEGYSVSREKKERFSLILESASTNQTSMYLCASSPPPGLADYEQYFGPGTRLTVT.

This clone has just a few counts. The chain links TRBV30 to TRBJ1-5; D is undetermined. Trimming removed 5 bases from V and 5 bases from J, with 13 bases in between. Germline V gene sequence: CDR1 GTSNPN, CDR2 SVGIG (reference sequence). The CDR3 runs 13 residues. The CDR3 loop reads CAWGRGGDQPQHF. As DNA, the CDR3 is TGTGCCTGGGGGCGGGGTGGGGATCAGCCCCAGCATTTT.

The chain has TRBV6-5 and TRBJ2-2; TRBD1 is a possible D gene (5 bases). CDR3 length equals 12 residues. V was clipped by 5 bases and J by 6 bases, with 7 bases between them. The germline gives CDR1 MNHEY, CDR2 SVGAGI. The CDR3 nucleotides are TGTGCCAGCAGTAAGGGGCCCGGGGAGCTGTTTTTT. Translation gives CASSKGPGELFF.